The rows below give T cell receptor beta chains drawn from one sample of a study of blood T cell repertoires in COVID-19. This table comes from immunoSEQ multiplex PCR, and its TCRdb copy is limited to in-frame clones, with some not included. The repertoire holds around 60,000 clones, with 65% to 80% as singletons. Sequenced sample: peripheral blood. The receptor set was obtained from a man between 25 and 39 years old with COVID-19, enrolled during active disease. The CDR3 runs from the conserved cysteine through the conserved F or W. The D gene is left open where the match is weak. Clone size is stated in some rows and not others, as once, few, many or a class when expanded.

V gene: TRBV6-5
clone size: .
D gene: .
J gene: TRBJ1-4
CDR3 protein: CASSIGSNEKLFF
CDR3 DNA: TGTGCCAGCAGTATAGGGAGTAATGAAAAACTGTTTTTT

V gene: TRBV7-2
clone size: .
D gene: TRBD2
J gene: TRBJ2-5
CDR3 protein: CASSLFASGGVFQETQYF
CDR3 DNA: TGTGCCAGCAGCCTATTCGCTAGCGGGGGGGTATTCCAAGAGACCCAGTACTTC

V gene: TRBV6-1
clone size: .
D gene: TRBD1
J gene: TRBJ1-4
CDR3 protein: CASSEAGGTNEKLFF
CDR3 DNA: TGTGCCAGCAGTGAAGCAGGGGGCACTAATGAAAAACTGTTTTTT

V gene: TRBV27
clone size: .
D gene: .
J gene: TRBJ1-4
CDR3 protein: CASGSTGPTNEKLFF
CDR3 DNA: TGTGCCAGCGGTTCAACAGGACCAACTAATGAAAAACTGTTTTTT

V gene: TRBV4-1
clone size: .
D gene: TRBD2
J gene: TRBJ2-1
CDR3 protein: CASSPLAGGPFF
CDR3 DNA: TGCGCCAGCAGCCCCCTAGCGGGAGGACCATTCTTC

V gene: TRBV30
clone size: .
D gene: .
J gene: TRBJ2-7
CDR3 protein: CAWSPGGTYEQYF
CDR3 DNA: TGTGCCTGGAGCCCAGGGGGGACCTACGAGCAGTACTTC

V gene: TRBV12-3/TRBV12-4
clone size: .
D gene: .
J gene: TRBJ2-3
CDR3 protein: CATQGRGTDTQYF
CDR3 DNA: TGTGCCACCCAGGGGAGGGGCACAGATACGCAGTATTTT

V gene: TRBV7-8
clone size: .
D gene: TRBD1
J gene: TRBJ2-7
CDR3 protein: CASSLGFLGDRADEQYF
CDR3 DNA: TGTGCCAGCAGCTTAGGCTTTTTAGGGGACAGGGCGGACGAGCAGTACTTC

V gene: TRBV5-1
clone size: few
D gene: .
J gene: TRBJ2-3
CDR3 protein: CASSLEGAGTDTQYF
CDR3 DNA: TGCGCCAGCAGCTTGGAAGGGGCTGGCACAGATACGCAGTATTTT

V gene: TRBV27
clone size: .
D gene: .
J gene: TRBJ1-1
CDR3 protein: CASSLRGRDTEAFF
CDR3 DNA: TGTGCCAGCAGTCTTAGAGGTCGGGACACTGAAGCTTTCTTT

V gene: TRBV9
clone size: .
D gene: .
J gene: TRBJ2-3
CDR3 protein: CASSPGGRGTDTQYF
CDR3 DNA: TGTGCCAGCAGCCCCGGGGGGCGAGGCACAGATACGCAGTATTTT

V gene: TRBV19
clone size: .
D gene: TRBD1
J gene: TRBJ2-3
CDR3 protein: CASSILTPGGDTQYF
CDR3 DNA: TGTGCCAGTAGTATCCTTACTCCAGGGGGAGATACGCAGTATTTT

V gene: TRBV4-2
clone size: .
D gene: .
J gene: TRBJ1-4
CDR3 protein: CASSQVGGGAEKLFF
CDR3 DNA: TGTGCCAGCAGCCAAGTAGGGGGAGGGGCCGAAAAACTGTTTTTT

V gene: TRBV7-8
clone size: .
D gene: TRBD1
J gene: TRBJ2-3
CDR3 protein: CASSWTGGGIKTQYF
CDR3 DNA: TGTGCCAGCAGCTGGACAGGGGGGGGGATAAAGACGCAGTATTTT

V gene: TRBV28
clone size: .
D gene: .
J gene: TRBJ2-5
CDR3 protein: CASSLPPTSRETQYF
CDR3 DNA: TGTGCCAGCAGTTTACCCCCCACTAGTCGGGAGACCCAGTACTTC

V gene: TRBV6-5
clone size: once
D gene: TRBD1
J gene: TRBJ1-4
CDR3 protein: CASSAGQGNEKLFF
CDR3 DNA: TGTGCCAGCAGCGCTGGACAGGGTAATGAAAAACTGTTTTTT

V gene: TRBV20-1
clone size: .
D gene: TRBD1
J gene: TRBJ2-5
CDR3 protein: CSAIFMGQGDF
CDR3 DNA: TGCAGTGCTATCTTCATGGGACAGGGGGACTTC

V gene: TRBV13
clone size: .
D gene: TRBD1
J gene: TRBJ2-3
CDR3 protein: CASSLGPGQGTDTQYF
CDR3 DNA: TGTGCCAGCAGCTTAGGACCGGGACAGGGAACAGATACGCAGTATTTT

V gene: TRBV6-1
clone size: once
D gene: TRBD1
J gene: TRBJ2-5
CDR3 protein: CASSEVSGGRETQYF
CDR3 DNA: TGTGCCAGCAGTGAAGTATCAGGGGGCCGAGAGACCCAGTACTTC

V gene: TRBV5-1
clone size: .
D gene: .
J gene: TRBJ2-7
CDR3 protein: CASSLGPPSYEQYF
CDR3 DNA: TGCGCCAGCAGCTTGGGGCCCCCTTCCTACGAGCAGTACTTC

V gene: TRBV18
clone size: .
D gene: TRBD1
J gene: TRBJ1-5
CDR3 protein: CASSLGTGGAGSNQPQHF
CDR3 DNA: TGTGCCAGCTCACTAGGGACAGGGGGCGCCGGGAGCAATCAGCCCCAGCATTTT

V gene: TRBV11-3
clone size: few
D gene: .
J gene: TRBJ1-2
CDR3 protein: CASSLARTVDNNYGYTF
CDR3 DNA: TGTGCCAGCAGCTTAGCCCGGACAGTCGACAATAACTATGGCTACACCTTC

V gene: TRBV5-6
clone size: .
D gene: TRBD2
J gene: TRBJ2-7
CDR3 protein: CASSLIVSGSNEQYF
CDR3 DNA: TGTGCCAGCAGCTTGATAGTTAGCGGGAGCAACGAGCAGTACTTC

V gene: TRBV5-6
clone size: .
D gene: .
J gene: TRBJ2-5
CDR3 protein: CASSLGAAQETQYF
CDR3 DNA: TGTGCCAGCAGCTTGGGGGCAGCCCAAGAGACCCAGTACTTC

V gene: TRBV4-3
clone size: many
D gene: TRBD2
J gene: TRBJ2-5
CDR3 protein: CASSQERGGQETQYF
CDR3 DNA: TGCGCCAGCAGCCAAGAGCGGGGGGGCCAAGAGACCCAGTACTTC

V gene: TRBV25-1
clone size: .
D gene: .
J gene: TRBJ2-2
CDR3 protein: CASSADFGLFF
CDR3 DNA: TGTGCCAGCAGTGCAGATTTTGGGCTGTTTTTT

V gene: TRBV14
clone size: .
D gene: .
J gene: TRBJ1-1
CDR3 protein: CASSHRTAELSEAFF
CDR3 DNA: TGTGCCAGCAGCCACCGGACAGCTGAACTCTCTGAAGCTTTCTTT

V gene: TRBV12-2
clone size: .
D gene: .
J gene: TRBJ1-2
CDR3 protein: CASRLGWRGRDRALCGYTF
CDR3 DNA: TGTGCAAGTCGCTTAGGGTGGCGGGGTAGGGACAGGGCATTATGTGGCTACACCTTC

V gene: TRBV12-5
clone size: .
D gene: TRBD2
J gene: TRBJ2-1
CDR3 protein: CASARRVAAGVFYNEQFF
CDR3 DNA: TGTGCTAGTGCCCGGCGGGTCGCTGCGGGAGTCTTCTACAATGAGCAGTTCTTC

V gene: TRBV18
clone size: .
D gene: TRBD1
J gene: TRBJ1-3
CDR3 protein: CASSPPAPDRGTANTIYF
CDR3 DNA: TGTGCCAGCTCACCTCCCGCCCCGGACAGGGGGACGGCAAACACCATATATTTT

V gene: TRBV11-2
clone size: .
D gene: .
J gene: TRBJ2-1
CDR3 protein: CASSPTAGAYPEEFF
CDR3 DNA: TGTGCCAGCAGCCCGACGGCAGGGGCCTACCCGGAGGAATTCTTC

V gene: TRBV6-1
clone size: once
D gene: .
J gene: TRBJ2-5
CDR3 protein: CASSESPAETQYF
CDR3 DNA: TGTGCCAGCAGTGAGAGTCCCGCGGAGACCCAGTACTTC

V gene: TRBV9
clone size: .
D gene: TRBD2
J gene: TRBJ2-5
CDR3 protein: CASSGELTSGGAETQYF
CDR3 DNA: TGTGCCAGCAGCGGGGAACTTACCAGCGGGGGGGCGGAGACCCAGTACTTC

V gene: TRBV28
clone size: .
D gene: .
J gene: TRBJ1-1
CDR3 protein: CASSRDIELMNTEAFF
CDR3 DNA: TGTGCCAGCAGTCGGGACATCGAGCTAATGAACACTGAAGCTTTCTTT

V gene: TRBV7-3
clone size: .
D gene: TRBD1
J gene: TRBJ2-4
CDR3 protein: CASSLGDSAKNIQYF
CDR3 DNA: TGTGCCAGCAGCTTAGGGGACAGTGCCAAAAACATTCAGTACTTC

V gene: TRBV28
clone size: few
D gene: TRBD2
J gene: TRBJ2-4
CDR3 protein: CASAGLAGGLAKNIQYF
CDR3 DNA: TGTGCCAGCGCGGGACTAGCGGGGGGACTAGCCAAAAACATTCAGTACTTC

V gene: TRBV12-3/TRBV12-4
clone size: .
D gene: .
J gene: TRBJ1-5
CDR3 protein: CASSFGRGAPQHF
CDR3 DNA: TGTGCCAGCAGTTTCGGGCGGGGAGCGCCCCAGCATTTT

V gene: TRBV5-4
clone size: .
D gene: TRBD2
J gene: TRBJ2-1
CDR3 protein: CASSYGTSGYNEQFF
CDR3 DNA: TGTGCCAGCAGCTACGGGACTAGCGGGTACAATGAGCAGTTCTTC

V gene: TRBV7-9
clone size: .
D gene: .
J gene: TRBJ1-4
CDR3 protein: CASSRDINEKLFF
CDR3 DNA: TGTGCCAGCAGCCGAGACATTAATGAAAAACTGTTTTTT

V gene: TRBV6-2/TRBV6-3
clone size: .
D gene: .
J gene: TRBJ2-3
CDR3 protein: CASSYGLGGLLDTQYF
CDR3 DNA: TGTGCCAGCAGTTACGGTTTAGGCGGGCTCTTAGATACGCAGTATTTT

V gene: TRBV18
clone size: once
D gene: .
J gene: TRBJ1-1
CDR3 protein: CASSPFDRNTEAFF
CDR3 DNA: TGTGCCAGCTCACCTTTTGACAGGAACACTGAAGCTTTCTTT

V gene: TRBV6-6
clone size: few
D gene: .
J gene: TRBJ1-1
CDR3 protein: CASSGQIRGEAFF
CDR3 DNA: TGTGCCAGCAGTGGCCAGATACGGGGTGAAGCTTTCTTT

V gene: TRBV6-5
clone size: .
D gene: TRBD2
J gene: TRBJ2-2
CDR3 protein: CASRGTINTGELFF
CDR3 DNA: TGTGCCAGCAGGGGGACTATCAACACCGGGGAGCTGTTTTTT

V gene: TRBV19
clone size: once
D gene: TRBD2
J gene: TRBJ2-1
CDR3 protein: CASGTRPAGEEQFF
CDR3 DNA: TGTGCCAGCGGAACACGACCAGCGGGAGAAGAGCAGTTCTTC

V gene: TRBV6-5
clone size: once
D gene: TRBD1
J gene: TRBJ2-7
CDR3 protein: CASSYGQGGTYEQYF
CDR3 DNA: TGTGCCAGCAGTTACGGACAGGGGGGGACCTACGAGCAGTACTTC